The sequence of this T cell receptor beta chain was determined in a study of regulatory T cells in long-lasting Graves disease (dated by TCRdb to the early 2020s). For the study in its entirety: Persistent Graves' disease was defined as persistently positive TSH receptor autoantibodies together with antithyroid drug treatment for over 5 years. TCR sequencing covered around 13 persistent and some 20 newly diagnosed Graves' disease patients, approximately 33 samples in total. Peripheral blood TCR sequencing and RNA sequencing compared persistent Graves' disease patients with newly diagnosed Graves' disease patients. The study took place in China and was registered as a clinical trial. In the clinical cohort, patients with persistent Graves' disease had used antithyroid drugs for an average of about 10.3 years. Points the paper makes about the study in general: Lower TCR Shannon entropy and fewer highly expanded clones were observed in persistent Graves' disease patients than in newly diagnosed patients, which suggested clonal expansion. Sequencing and analysis were limited to the TCR beta chain. Because the primary lesion, thyroid tissue, could not be accessed, the study looked at peripheral blood alone. A larger number of public clonotypes was shared among persistent patients (about 2,700) than among newly diagnosed patients (around 970). As a limitation, the authors acknowledged that the small sample size may reduce accuracy. TRBV28, TRBJ1-2 and TRBJ2-5 were preferentially used in persistent disease, while TRBV20-1 and TRBJ2-1 were favored in newly diagnosed disease.

Compared with germline, V lacks 6 bases and J lacks 2 bases; bases without a gene match: 7. Inclusive of the bounding cysteine and phenylalanine, the CDR3 is 14 residues long. Just the 42-base CDR3 DNA is kept, in frame starting at base 1. Per the germline V gene (reference sequence), DFQATT is the CDR1 and SNEGSKA is the CDR2. This clonotype was picked up many times. Its antigen is not yet known. Base quality data are lacking; no much larger clone is found one base away. Receptor libraries were prepared by multiplex PCR. TCRdb names Illumina HiSeq 4000 as the instrument used. CDR3 regions were amplified by Arm-PCR with iRepertoire HTBI primers to construct TCR beta libraries. Before sequencing, the PCR products underwent gel purification. Per the original workflow: Across samples, 60 to 70 TRBV and 15 or so TRBJ segments were identified and used for gene usage analysis of CDR3 amino acid clonotypes. COPE and FqMerger were used to merge filtered high-quality paired reads into contigs. BLAST was used to align contigs to the IMGT TRBV, TRBD and TRBJ reference genes, and CDR3 was defined following IMGT. Any clonotype with a frequency above 0.1% was counted as a highly expanded clone. Shannon entropy served as the measure of repertoire diversity, while the Gini coefficient captured V-J evenness. A clonotype found in more than one individual was treated as public. In-frame beta chains were kept once TCRdb had trimmed the public reads at Q25 with fastp and called clones with MiXCR. CDR3 protein sequences are deduplicated, and each keeps its most common genes and DNA. The V and J calls and clone size are TCRdb's, not the authors'. The sample includes a few hundred thousand distinct CDR3 sequences, with 20% to 30% observed a single time. In total, the top ten clones hold roughly a quarter of the sample.

The meaning of the sample's time point label: persistent/refractory GD, antithyroid drugs over 5 years with positive TRAb. For both TCR sequencing and RNA sequencing, RNA was extracted from PBMCs using TRIzol. Graves' disease was diagnosed according to American Thyroid Association guidelines. Patients for the study were recruited at an endocrinology department in Xi'an, China. Each patient gave approximately 10 milliliters of peripheral blood, collected in an EDTA anticoagulant tube. Ficoll Paque Plus density gradient separation was used to isolate PBMCs, and no additional T cell sorting was done. An Agilent 2100 Bioanalyzer and agarose gel were used to check RNA quality, and a NanoDrop 2000 was used to measure RNA concentration.

The input for sequencing was peripheral blood mononuclear cells (PBMCs), taken when the disease was refractory, from a patient treated with antithyroid drugs. This chain is built from TRBV20-1 and TRBJ2-7; TRBD2 matches 10 bases in the middle. The source is a female donor with Graves disease. The nucleotides read TGCAGTGCCACCGGGACTAGCGTTCCCTACGAGCAGTACTTC. Protein translation: CSATGTSVPYEQYF.